The present entry profiles one T cell receptor beta chain with its context. The data were obtained in a study of T-cell memory formation after mild COVID-19. TCRdb reprocessed the 5' RACE reads via MiXCR and lists one record per CDR3 protein. Found here are under 700,000 distinct CDR3 sequences, just over 20% of them singletons; the top ten hold roughly an eighth. The CDR3 is 16 residues long. Per the germline V gene, CDR1 is SNHLY and CDR2 is FYNNEI. V dropped 6 bases and J dropped 0; count of bases not matched to a gene: 4. Specimen: PBMCs or a T cell subset sorted from them (not recorded which). The receptor was isolated from an adult woman who had mild COVID-19 (a few samples of this study predate the infection). Cell type and time point are not known. This rearrangement joins TRBV2 to TRBJ2-1; 11 bases fit TRBD2. The CDR3 DNA follows: TGTGCCAGCAGGAGTAGCGGGGGGGCCTCCTACAATGAGCAGTTCTTC. This sequence encodes CASRSSGGASYNEQFF.